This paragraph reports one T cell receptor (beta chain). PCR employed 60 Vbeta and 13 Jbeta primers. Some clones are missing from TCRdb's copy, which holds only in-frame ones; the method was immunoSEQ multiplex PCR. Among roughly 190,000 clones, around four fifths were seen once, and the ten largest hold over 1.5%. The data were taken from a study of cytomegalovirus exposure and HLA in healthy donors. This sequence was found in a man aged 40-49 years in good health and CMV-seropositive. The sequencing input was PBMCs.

The CDR3 here is CASRKQGDTQYF. DNA of the CDR3: TGTGCCAGCAGAAAACAGGGGGATACGCAGTATTTT. This chain uses TRBV5-4 with TRBJ2-3; 7 nucleotides align to TRBD1. CDR1 is SGHNT, CDR2 YYREEE, per germline (reference sequence). After removal of 5 bases from V and 6 bases from J, the junction contained 3 bases not matched to a gene. The CDR3 runs 12 residues.